These 19 T cell receptor beta chains share one sample of origin, sequenced in a study of cytomegalovirus exposure and HLA in healthy donors (dated by TCRdb to the late 2010s). The method behind the library was the immunoSEQ multiplex PCR assay. A mixture of 60 forward primers for TCR Vbeta segments and 13 reverse primers for TCR Jbeta segments was used in the multiplex PCR. TCRdb retrieved this table from immuneACCESS and kept in-frame rearrangements only. Not all clones are present; in checked studies, unresolved V genes account for under half, and no reason is known for the remainder. This sample has 150,000 to 200,000 clones in its table, and around 79% of those were observed once. Roughly 1.5% of the sample is taken by the ten largest. Sequenced input: PBMCs. These receptors were obtained from a woman aged 45 to 65 in good health and CMV-seronegative.

The chain couples TRBV27 to TRBJ2-5; D is undetermined. The V and J ends lost 7 bases and 4 bases respectively, with 7 bases between them. The CDR3 runs 11 residues. Germline V gene data show CDR1 as MNHEY and CDR2 as SMNVEV (reference sequence). This chain's CDR3 is CASTRGETQYF. The CDR3 region has the DNA TGTGCCAGCACCCGAGGAGAGACCCAGTACTTC.

The CDR3 loop is CASSFSSGTDTQYF. DNA for the CDR3: TGTGCCAGCAGTTTTTCTAGCGGCACAGATACGCAGTATTTT. The rearrangement links TRBV27 to TRBJ2-3; weak D call: TRBD2 (6 bases). The CDR3 runs to 14 residues. Trimming took off 3 bases at V and 1 base at J, with 8 bases between the two ends. In germline, CDR1 is MNHEY, CDR2 SMNVEV (reference sequence).

V gene TRBV10-3 combines with J gene TRBJ2-1, with no clear D. Looked up from germline, CDR1 is ENHRY and CDR2 is SYGVKD. With 5 bases removed from V and 8 bases from J, the gap between germline ends came to 10 bases. This CDR3 has 12 residues. CDR3 bases: TGTGCCATCAGTTTGGTGGGCGATGAGCAGTTCTTC. Its protein product is CAISLVGDEQFF.

The CDR3 DNA follows: TGTGCCAGCAGCCTTGGACAGTACTATGGCTACACCTTC. Its translation is CASSLGQYYGYTF. The chain joins TRBV7-2 to TRBJ1-2, with D possibly being TRBD1 (6 bases). The V gene lost 5 bases and the J gene lost 3 bases, with 10 bases spanning the gap. The CDR3 contains 13 residues. Per the germline V gene, CDR1 is SGHTA and CDR2 is FQGNSA. Drawing the rest from reference TRBV7-2 and TRBJ1-2, the complete variable domain is GAGVSQSPSNKVTEKGKDVELRCDPISGHTALYWYRQSLGQGLEFLIYFQGNSAPDKSGLPSDRFSAERTGGSVSTLTIQRTQQEDSAVYLCASSLGQYYGYTFGSGTRLTVV.

This chain uses TRBV5-1 with TRBJ1-2; unclear D gene. CDR1 is SGHRS and CDR2 is YFSETQ in the germline V gene. Between the trimmed V and J ends, which lost 5 bases and 0 bases, there was a span of 23 bases. There are 18 residues in the CDR3. Written as DNA, the CDR3 is TGCGCCAGCAGTTCCAAGGCAACAGCGGGCACAGCTAACTATGGCTACACCTTC. Translation: CASSSKATAGTANYGYTF.

There are a few counts of this clone. The DNA of the CDR3 is TGTGCCTCGGGGGGGGTTGGCTCCTACGAGCAGTACTTC. Translating it yields CASGGVGSYEQYF. The V gene is TRBV2, the J gene TRBJ2-7, with 8 bases fitting TRBD2. The CDR3 is 13 amino acids. V lost 11 bases, J lost 0 bases, and 6 bases stayed unmatched. Germline CDR1 and CDR2: SNHLY and FYNNEI.

In regard to this clone: Other DNA sequences in this sample translate to the same CDR3. CDR3 coding DNA: TGTGCCAGTTCTAGGACCGGGGAGCTGTTTTTT. It yields the protein CASSRTGELFF. The chain has TRBV19 and TRBJ2-2; D not certain. There are 11 residues in the CDR3. V was trimmed by 8 bases and J by 5 bases, leaving 6 bases between them. CDR1 and CDR2 from the germline V gene are LNHDA and SQIVND (reference sequence).

J is TRBJ1-1 and V is TRBV5-5; 10 bases align to TRBD1. V gave up 4 bases and J gave up 3 bases; unmatched junction bases: 3. The CDR3 has 14 residues. Germline V lookup: CDR1 SGHKS, CDR2 YYEKEE (reference sequence). CDR3 coding DNA: TGTGCCAGCAGCCCGGGACAGGGGTACACTGAAGCTTTCTTT. Translated, it gives CASSPGQGYTEAFF.

The chain joins TRBV7-2 to TRBJ1-1; D remains ambiguous. The V end was cut by 3 bases, the J end by 2 bases, with 13 bases between. From germline, CDR1 is SGHTA and CDR2 FQGNSA. The CDR3 is 15 amino acids. The DNA of the CDR3 is TGTGCCAGCAGCTTTTCGCCGACGGGTAACACTGAAGCTTTCTTT. It specifies CASSFSPTGNTEAFF.

This clone was observed once. This chain links TRBV29-1 with TRBJ2-1; D gene uncertain. Between the trimmed V and J ends, which lost 6 bases and 5 bases, there was a span of 5 bases. CDR1 is SQVTM, CDR2 ANQGSEA, per germline. CDR3 length equals 10 residues. The CDR3: CSVFNNEQFF. CDR3 coding DNA: TGCAGCGTCTTTAACAATGAGCAGTTCTTC.

The J gene is TRBJ2-5, the V gene TRBV5-4; D might be TRBD2 (5 bases). Germline CDR1 SGHNT, CDR2 YYREEE (reference sequence). Trimming pared 4 bases from V and 5 bases from J, leaving 15 bases between. CDR3 length: 14 residues. CDR3 sequence: CASSGVYGVETQYF. The CDR3 coding sequence is TGTGCCAGCAGCGGGGTTTACGGGGTGGAGACCCAGTACTTC.

The V gene is TRBV27, the J gene TRBJ2-7; D perhaps matches TRBD1 (6 bases). Germline V gene sequence: CDR1 MNHEY, CDR2 SMNVEV (reference sequence). V shed 5 bases and J shed 0 bases, with 14 bases lying between them. This CDR3 comprises 15 residues. CDR3 in DNA: TGTGCCAGCAGTCTCGGGGCAGGGGTCTCCTACGAGCAGTACTTC. Translation gives CASSLGAGVSYEQYF.

This chain connects TRBV7-8 to TRBJ2-2; 9 bases align to TRBD2. Germline V CDR1 and CDR2: SGHVS, FQNEAQ. The length of the CDR3 is 16 residues. V trimming: 1 base; J trimming: 6 bases; junction bases outside the gene matches: 6. This CDR3 is CASSLGSGRPPGELFF. The CDR3 bases are TGTGCCAGCAGCTTAGGAAGCGGGAGGCCCCCCGGGGAGCTGTTTTTT.

This clone was counted a few times. The gene calls are TRBV7-2 and TRBJ1-2, with 8 positions matching TRBD1. Per the germline V gene, CDR1 is SGHTA and CDR2 is FQGNSA. This CDR3 has 13 residues. The trim removed 2 bases at V and 7 bases at J, leaving 3 bases unmatched. CDR3 residues: CASSLQGAPGYTF. CDR3 bases: TGTGCCAGCAGCTTACAGGGGGCGCCTGGCTACACCTTC.

In this sample, this clone turned up once. V gene TRBV29-1 combines with J gene TRBJ1-2; D is unresolved. V was clipped by 5 bases and J by 5 bases, with 12 bases between them. Germline CDR1 and CDR2: SQVTM and ANQGSEA. The CDR3 has 12 residues. The CDR3 nucleotides are TGCAGCGTTCCCGCCGGGAATTATGGCTACACCTTC. Translated, it gives CSVPAGNYGYTF.

This clone was observed once. J is TRBJ2-1 and V is TRBV7-2, with TRBD1 as a possible D gene (6 bases). The CDR3 has 16 amino acids. V shed 1 base and J shed 3 bases, with 13 bases lying between them. Germline V gives CDR1 SGHTA, CDR2 FQGNSA. The CDR3 DNA sequence: TGTGCCAGCAGCTTAGACGGAAGGACAGACTACAATGAGCAGTTCTTC. It encodes CASSLDGRTDYNEQFF.

J is TRBJ1-2 and V is TRBV6-1; D might be TRBD1 (6 bases). Germline V gene sequence: CDR1 MNHNS, CDR2 SASEGT. This CDR3 is built from 17 residues. The germline V and J ends were trimmed by 0 bases and 3 bases, with 17 bases remaining between them. The CDR3 loop is CASSEATGDLPYYGYTF. In nucleotides, the CDR3 is TGTGCCAGCAGTGAAGCGACAGGAGACCTTCCTTACTATGGCTACACCTTC.

Notes on this clone: At one end the junction does not follow the germline gene, possibly because of a read error. The chain combines TRBV7-7 with TRBJ1-2; TRBD1 is a possible D gene (5 bases). CDR1 and CDR2 (germline): SSHAT, FNYEAQ (reference sequence). The CDR3 runs to 15 residues. CDR3 bases: TGTGCTAGCAGCCCCCTAGGGGTAGGAGACTATGGCTACACCTTC. Its translation: CASSPLGVGDYGYTF.

The chain links TRBV6-6 to TRBJ1-4; 7 positions agree with TRBD1. The CDR3 spans 14 residues. V gave up 6 bases and J gave up 4 bases; unmatched junction bases: 5. Germline V CDR1 and CDR2: MNHNY, SVGAGI (reference sequence). CDR3 coding DNA: TGTGCCAGCAGCTGGGGACAGATTAATGAAAAACTGTTTTTT. Protein: CASSWGQINEKLFF.